This TCR beta chain emerged from a study of cytomegalovirus exposure and HLA in healthy donors. Vbeta (60) and Jbeta (13) primers were used in the PCR. The assay was immunoSEQ multiplex PCR, and TCRdb's table has in-frame clones only and misses some. The table shows 150,000 to 200,000 clones, with about 82% occurring only once. Study-wide points: Later analysis found that TCR beta chains associated with HLA were more clonally expanded than other, equally common chains. In vitro experiments confirmed that a few CMV-associated chains were specific for CMV antigens. Later genetic work tied a missense DCLRE1C variant to beta-chain V and J trimming.

Comments on this clone: Its matching antigen is unknown.

The specimen sequenced was PBMCs. The receptor was isolated from a young man in good health and CMV-seronegative.

CDR3 sequence: CASSPLAGRNYEQYF. Here the CDR3 DNA reads TGTGCCAGCAGTCCCCTGGCAGGGAGGAACTACGAGCAGTACTTC. The V gene is TRBV28, the J gene TRBJ2-7; D is possibly TRBD2 (6 bases). Trimming left V 5 bases short and J 3 bases short, with 17 bases between. The CDR3 extends over 15 amino acids. Germline CDR1 and CDR2: MDHEN and SYDVKM.